Included here is one T cell receptor (beta chain) sequence, with context. Its antigen is unknown. The data were taken from a study of cytomegalovirus exposure and HLA in healthy donors. On the study more broadly: From HLA-typed donors, an early data release held about 85 million unique TCRs. Study outcomes and limitations: In the analysis, some V segments, TRBV6-2 and TRBV6-3 included, were excluded as indistinguishable.

Those who donated were healthy bone marrow donors. The CDR3 is made up of 14 amino acids. J was trimmed by 4 bases and V by 5 bases; bases with no gene match: 3. The germline CDR1 and CDR2 sequences are MNHNS and SASEGT. Primers included in the PCR were 60 Vbeta and 13 Jbeta primers. Here immunoSEQ multiplex PCR was the method, and the copy in TCRdb shows in-frame clones only, minus some. In the table there are 150,000 to 200,000 clones, 85% to 90% of which are singletons. The chain recombines TRBV6-1 with TRBJ2-3, with TRBD2 matching over 10 bases. The material sequenced was PBMCs. The origin of this receptor is a woman aged 18-29 years in good health and CMV-seronegative. The CDR3 loop reads CASSSGRGPDTQYF. CDR3 nucleotide sequence: TGTGCCAGCAGTAGCGGGAGGGGTCCAGATACGCAGTATTTT.